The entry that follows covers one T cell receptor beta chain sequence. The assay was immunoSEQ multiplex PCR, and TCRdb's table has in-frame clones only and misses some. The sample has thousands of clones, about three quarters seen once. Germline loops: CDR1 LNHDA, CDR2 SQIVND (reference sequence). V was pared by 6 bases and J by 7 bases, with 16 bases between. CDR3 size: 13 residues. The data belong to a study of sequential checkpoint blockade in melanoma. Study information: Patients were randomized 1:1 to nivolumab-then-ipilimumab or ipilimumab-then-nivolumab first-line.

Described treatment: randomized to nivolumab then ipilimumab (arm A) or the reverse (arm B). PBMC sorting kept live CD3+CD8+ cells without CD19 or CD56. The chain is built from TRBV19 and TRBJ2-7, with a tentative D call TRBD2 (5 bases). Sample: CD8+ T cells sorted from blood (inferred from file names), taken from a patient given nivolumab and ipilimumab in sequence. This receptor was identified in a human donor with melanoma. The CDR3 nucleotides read TGTGCCAGTAGCACCGGTTCCTCGGGGGAGCAGTACTTC. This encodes CASSTGSSGEQYF.